The 24 T cell receptor beta chains presented below share a single source sample, sequenced in a study of blood T cell repertoires in COVID-19. Sequencing used immunoSEQ multiplex PCR; TCRdb keeps in-frame clones, though not all of them. The table records 60,000 or so clones, about 77% of them present only once. Sequenced material: peripheral blood. These receptors all come from a human donor in a cohort sampled during active COVID-19.

The chain employs TRBV18 and TRBJ2-5; D gene unclear. Germline V gene lookup returns CDR1 KGHSH and CDR2 LQKENI. The CDR3 extends over 14 amino acids. Trimming took off 0 bases at V and 1 base at J, with 6 bases between the two ends. Here the CDR3 reads CASSPPNSQETQYF. As DNA, the CDR3 is TGTGCCAGCTCACCACCGAACAGCCAAGAGACCCAGTACTTC.

V gene TRBV20-1 combines with J gene TRBJ2-7; a possible D gene is TRBD1 (7 bases). The CDR3 is made up of 11 amino acids. Germline assignment: CDR1 DFQATT and CDR2 SNEGSKA (reference sequence). The CDR3 spells CSAQGGFEQYF. The CDR3 bases are TGCAGCGCGCAGGGGGGTTTCGAGCAGTACTTC.

Points on this clone: Different DNA sequences within this sample yield the same CDR3. This chain links TRBV15 with TRBJ2-1; D not certain. This CDR3 comprises 15 residues. The ends were cut back, 0 bases at V and 1 base at J, with 7 bases in the middle. CDR1 LNHNV and CDR2 YYDKDF come from the germline V gene (reference sequence). The DNA for the CDR3 is TGTGCCACCAGCAGAGATAGAGGTTCCTACAATGAGCAGTTCTTC. Translating it yields CATSRDRGSYNEQFF.

This chain links TRBV7-6 with TRBJ2-1, with 10 positions matching TRBD2. Looked up from germline, CDR1 is SGHVS and CDR2 is FNYEAQ. This CDR3 comprises 15 residues. The trim removed 4 bases at V and 6 bases at J, leaving 6 bases unmatched. The CDR3 coding sequence is TGTGCCAGCAGCTCGACCTTAGCGGGGGGCAATGAGCAGTTCTTC. Translating gives CASSSTLAGGNEQFF.

This clone came up a few times. This chain links TRBV30 with TRBJ2-5; D is uncertain. This CDR3 has 12 amino acids. V dropped 2 bases and J dropped 7 bases, with 11 bases sitting between them. CDR1 is GTSNPN, CDR2 SVGIG, per germline (reference sequence). In DNA, the CDR3 is TGTGCCTGGAGTCCGCCTCTAGGGACCCAGTACTTC. The encoded protein is CAWSPPLGTQYF.

The genes are TRBV5-4 and TRBJ2-1, with 11 bases that match TRBD1. The germline V gene has CDR1 SGHNT and CDR2 YYREEE (reference sequence). This CDR3 contains 19 residues. Germline trimming cut 2 bases from V and 1 base from J; bases unmatched to any gene: 11. The CDR3 nucleotides read TGTGCCAGCAGCTTACCTCCGGGACAGGGGGGATCTTCCTACAATGAGCAGTTCTTC. It is translated as CASSLPPGQGGSSYNEQFF.

The sample holds one count of this clone. V usage is TRBV11-3 and J usage is TRBJ2-2; 8 bases match TRBD1. In germline, CDR1 is SGHNT, CDR2 YENEEA. The CDR3 totals 14 residues. The trim removed 10 bases at V and 0 bases at J, leaving 4 bases unmatched. The CDR3 DNA is TGTGCCACCAAGGACAGGGCGAACACCGGGGAGCTGTTTTTT. It specifies CATKDRANTGELFF.

The chain carries TRBV6-5 and TRBJ2-1, with D perhaps TRBD2 (6 bases). CDR3 length: 15 residues. V dropped 5 bases and J dropped 0 bases, with 11 bases sitting between them. Germline V gene lookup returns CDR1 MNHEY and CDR2 SVGAGI. The DNA for the CDR3 is TGTGCCAGCAGTCGGGACTCGGCCTCCTACAATGAGCAGTTCTTC. This codes for CASSRDSASYNEQFF.

This clone was counted between two and nine times. The chain uses TRBV19 and TRBJ1-2; 9 bases are shared with TRBD1. Germline assignment: CDR1 LNHDA and CDR2 SQIVND (reference sequence). V shed 4 bases and J 8 bases; nucleotides not matched to a gene: 8. The CDR3 loop spans 14 amino acids. As DNA, the CDR3 is TGTGCCAGTAGTACCGCGGGACAGGGATACGGCTACACCTTC. This translates into CASSTAGQGYGYTF.

The rearrangement uses TRBV6-2 or TRBV6-3 and TRBJ1-2, with D perhaps TRBD1 (6 bases). Germline V gene lookup returns CDR1 MNHEY and CDR2 SVGEGT. Between the trimmed V and J ends, which lost 5 bases and 4 bases, there was a span of 11 bases. This CDR3 spans 13 amino acids. The CDR3 coding sequence is TGTGCCAGCAGTCGGGACACCAGCTATGGCTACACCTTC. Its translation: CASSRDTSYGYTF.

This CDR3 reads CASSPDRVVHGYTF. CDR3 DNA sequence: TGTGCCAGCTCACCGGACAGGGTTGTCCATGGCTACACCTTC. This chain uses TRBV18 with TRBJ1-2; TRBD1 agrees at 8 bases. The CDR3 length is 14 residues. Germline CDR1 is KGHSH and CDR2 is LQKENI. J was trimmed by 6 bases and V by 3 bases; bases with no gene match: 6.

The rearrangement uses TRBV30 and TRBJ2-7; 9 bases fit TRBD1. Per germline, CDR1 GTSNPN and CDR2 SVGIG (reference sequence). The CDR3 length is 13 residues. V was clipped by 5 bases and J by 6 bases; unmatched bases: 8. The CDR3 sequence is CAWHRDRVSEQYF. CDR3 DNA: TGTGCCTGGCACCGGGACAGGGTCTCCGAGCAGTACTTC. Combining the CDR3 with reference TRBV30 and TRBJ2-7 gives the whole variable domain SQTIHQWPATLVQPVGSPLSLECTVEGTSNPNLYWYRQAAGRGLQLLFYSVGIGQISSEVPQNLSASRPQDRQFILSSKKLLLSDSGFYLCAWHRDRVSEQYFGPGTRLTVT.

This clone was observed a handful of times. This rearrangement joins TRBV5-1 to TRBJ1-4; weak D call: TRBD1 (5 bases). The CDR3 covers 15 residues. Trimming stripped 0 bases from V and 6 bases from J, with 12 bases between. Per the germline V gene, CDR1 is SGHRS and CDR2 is YFSETQ. CDR3 loop: CASSLAGGSDEKLFF. The CDR3 DNA reads as TGCGCCAGCAGCTTGGCGGGGGGATCGGATGAAAAACTGTTTTTT.

The chain combines TRBV4-2 with TRBJ2-7; perhaps TRBD2 as D (5 bases). Between the trimmed V and J ends, which lost 1 base and 4 bases, there was a span of 11 bases. Germline V lookup: CDR1 LGHNA, CDR2 YNFKEQ. This CDR3 has 14 amino acids. The CDR3 sequence is CASSQGFSEYEQYF. In nucleotides, the CDR3 is TGTGCCAGCAGCCAAGGATTTAGCGAGTACGAGCAGTACTTC.

The rearrangement links TRBV28 to TRBJ1-2; a possible D gene is TRBD1 (5 bases). Trimming cost V 4 bases and J 4 bases, with 7 bases left between them. The length of the CDR3 is 12 residues. The germline V gene encodes CDR1 MDHEN and CDR2 SYDVKM. The CDR3 DNA is TGTGCCAGCAGTTGGGGGGGCTATGGCTACACCTTC. It encodes CASSWGGYGYTF.

V gene TRBV28 combines with J gene TRBJ1-1; 9 bases are shared with TRBD1. Germline assignment: CDR1 MDHEN and CDR2 SYDVKM. This CDR3 is 16 amino acids long. Losses at the gene ends were 7 bases for V and 1 base for J; bases not matched to a gene: 10. CDR3 amino acids: CASKSDRGWRNTEAFF. The CDR3 nucleotides read TGTGCCAGCAAATCGGACAGGGGTTGGAGGAACACTGAAGCTTTCTTT.

This sequence joins TRBV12-3 or TRBV12-4 and TRBJ1-1; D may be TRBD1 (5 bases). The CDR3 spans 12 residues. V gave up 7 bases and J gave up 7 bases, with 13 bases separating them. For the CDR3, the DNA is TGTGCCAGCACCTCAGGGTACGTTGAAGCTTTCTTT. Amino acids: CASTSGYVEAFF.

The chain uses TRBV28 and TRBJ2-2, with D perhaps matching TRBD2 (5 bases). The V gene lost 5 bases and the J gene lost 2 bases, with 9 bases spanning the gap. The CDR3 loop spans 14 amino acids. Germline CDR1 reads MDHEN; CDR2 reads SYDVKM. The CDR3 is CASSDEGNTGELFF. In DNA, the CDR3 is TGTGCCAGCAGTGATGAGGGTAACACCGGGGAGCTGTTTTTT.

The chain is built from TRBV3-1 (or the pseudogene TRBV3-2) and TRBJ2-3; 15 bases agree with TRBD2. The V and J ends lost 3 bases and 2 bases, in that order; junction bases with no gene match: 3. Germline V lookup: CDR1 LGHDT, CDR2 YNNKEL (reference sequence). The CDR3 consists of 17 residues. The CDR3 DNA reads as TGTGCCAGCAGCCACCGGACTAGCGGGAGGGTCACAGATACGCAGTATTTT. Translating gives CASSHRTSGRVTDTQYF.

V and J are TRBV3-1 (or the pseudogene TRBV3-2) and TRBJ2-1; D is possibly TRBD1 (5 bases). The germline V gene encodes CDR1 LGHDT and CDR2 YNNKEL (reference sequence). Trimming took off 1 base at V and 10 bases at J, with 14 bases between the two ends. This CDR3 has 14 amino acids. CDR3 protein: CASSQGVRAREQFF. CDR3 bases: TGTGCCAGCAGCCAAGGGGTCAGGGCAAGGGAGCAGTTCTTC.

A few counts support this clone. CDR3 nucleotide sequence: TGTGCCAGCAGCTACAGGGGCCTCCACAATCAGCCCCAGCATTTT. Translating gives CASSYRGLHNQPQHF. The V call is TRBV5-8, the J call TRBJ1-5; 7 nucleotides match TRBD1. CDR1 is SGHTS, CDR2 YDEGEE, per germline. The length of the CDR3 is 15 residues. V was pared by 3 bases and J by 3 bases, with 6 bases of the junction left unmatched.

Only a few counts were recorded for this clone. J is TRBJ2-1 and V is TRBV4-1; tentative D call: TRBD1 (5 bases). This CDR3 is 20 amino acids long. Germline V lookup: CDR1 MGHRA, CDR2 YSYEKL. The ends were cut back, 4 bases at V and 1 base at J, with 26 bases in the middle. CDR3 amino acids: CASSPRGGGARLDSYNEQFF. CDR3 DNA sequence: TGCGCCAGCAGCCCAAGGGGCGGTGGGGCCAGGTTGGATTCCTACAATGAGCAGTTCTTC.

The chain couples TRBV7-3 to TRBJ2-2; TRBD1 is a possible D gene (5 bases). V lost 5 bases and J lost 4, with 8 bases in between. The CDR3 spans 13 residues. The germline V gene has CDR1 SGHTA and CDR2 FQGTGA. In DNA, the CDR3 is TGTGCCAGCAGCACTACAGGCACCGGGGAGCTGTTTTTT. Amino acid sequence: CASSTTGTGELFF.

The chain uses TRBV11-2 and TRBJ2-1, with TRBD2 matching 9 bases. This CDR3 region has 14 residues. The trim removed 6 bases at V and 10 bases at J, leaving 10 bases unmatched. The germline CDR1 and CDR2 sequences are SGHAT and FQNNGV. CDR3 residues: CASRRLAGQREQFF. CDR3 nucleotide sequence: TGTGCCAGCAGACGTCTAGCGGGGCAACGGGAGCAGTTCTTC.